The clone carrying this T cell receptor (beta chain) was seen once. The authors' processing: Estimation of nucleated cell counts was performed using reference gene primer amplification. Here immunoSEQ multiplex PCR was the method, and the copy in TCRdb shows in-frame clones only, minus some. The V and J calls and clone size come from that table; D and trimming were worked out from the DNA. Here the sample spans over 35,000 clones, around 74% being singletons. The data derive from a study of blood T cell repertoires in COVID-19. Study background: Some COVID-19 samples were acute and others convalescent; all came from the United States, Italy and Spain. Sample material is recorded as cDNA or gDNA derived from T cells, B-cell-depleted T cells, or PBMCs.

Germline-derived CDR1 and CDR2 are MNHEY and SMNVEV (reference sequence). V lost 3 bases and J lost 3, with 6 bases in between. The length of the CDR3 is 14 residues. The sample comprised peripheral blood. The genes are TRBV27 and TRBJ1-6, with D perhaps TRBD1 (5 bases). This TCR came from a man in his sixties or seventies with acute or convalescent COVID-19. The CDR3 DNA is TGTGCCAGCAGTTTCGGGGGCTATAATTCACCCCTCCACTTT. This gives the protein CASSFGGYNSPLHF.